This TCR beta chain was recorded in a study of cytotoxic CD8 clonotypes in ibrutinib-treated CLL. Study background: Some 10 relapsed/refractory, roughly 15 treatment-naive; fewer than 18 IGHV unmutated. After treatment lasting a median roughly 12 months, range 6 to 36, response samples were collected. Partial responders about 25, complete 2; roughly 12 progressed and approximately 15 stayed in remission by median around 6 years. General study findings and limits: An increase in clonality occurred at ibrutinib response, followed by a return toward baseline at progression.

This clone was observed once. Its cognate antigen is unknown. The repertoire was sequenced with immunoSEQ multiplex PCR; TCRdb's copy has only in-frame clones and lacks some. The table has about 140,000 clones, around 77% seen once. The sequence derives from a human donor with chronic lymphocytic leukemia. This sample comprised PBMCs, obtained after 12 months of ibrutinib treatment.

For the CDR3, the DNA is TGTGCCAGTAGGGTCATGAGCTCTGGAAACACCATATATTTT. Its translation is CASRVMSSGNTIYF. The chain uses TRBV19 and TRBJ1-3, with D unresolved. Germline V CDR1 and CDR2: LNHDA, SQIVND (reference sequence). The CDR3 length is 14 residues. V lost 6 bases and J lost 0, with 9 bases in between.